Listed below are T cell receptor beta chains from one sample, sequenced in a study of blood T cell repertoires in COVID-19. Method: immunoSEQ multiplex PCR; TCRdb's copy keeps in-frame clones and lacks some. The table lists fewer than 500,000 clones, about 87% of them singletons. The sequenced material came from PBMCs or T cells enriched from blood (not recorded which). These receptors were taken from a man aged 25-45 years who had recovered from COVID-19. Each CDR3 is given without its conserved first and last residue.

J gene: TRBJ1-5
V gene: TRBV19
CDR3 protein: ASSSHSNQPQH

J gene: TRBJ1-5
V gene: TRBV5-5
CDR3 protein: ASSLAGISNQPQH

J gene: TRBJ1-2
V gene: TRBV11-2
CDR3 protein: ASSFDREYYNYGYT

J gene: TRBJ2-7
V gene: TRBV19
CDR3 protein: ASSIAPGGWEQY

J gene: TRBJ1-5
V gene: TRBV5-1
CDR3 protein: ASSRSGIANQPQH

J gene: TRBJ1-1
V gene: TRBV15
CDR3 protein: ATSRGGTANTEAF

J gene: TRBJ2-1
V gene: TRBV9
CDR3 protein: ASSVGPGSYNEQF

J gene: TRBJ2-3
V gene: TRBV28
CDR3 protein: ASSKTSTDTQY

J gene: TRBJ1-2
V gene: TRBV10-3
CDR3 protein: AISRTGEYDYGYT

J gene: TRBJ2-1
V gene: TRBV30
CDR3 protein: AWSTLRDFLEQF

J gene: TRBJ1-2
V gene: TRBV5-5
CDR3 protein: ASSLGPSGAGGYT

J gene: TRBJ2-1
V gene: TRBV24-1
CDR3 protein: ATAGSRGDYNEQF

J gene: TRBJ2-5
V gene: TRBV10-1
CDR3 protein: ASAPGQETETQY

J gene: TRBJ1-5
V gene: TRBV19
CDR3 protein: ASSRDRGPPSNQPQH

J gene: TRBJ2-2
V gene: TRBV15
CDR3 protein: ATSSQPAVGGELF

J gene: TRBJ2-1
V gene: TRBV30
CDR3 protein: AWSGGLGAGEQF

J gene: TRBJ2-1
V gene: TRBV6-5
CDR3 protein: AGALTYGEQF

J gene: TRBJ1-6
V gene: TRBV5-6
CDR3 protein: ASSLTGASSYNSPLH

J gene: TRBJ1-5
V gene: TRBV29-1
CDR3 protein: SVEDREGNQPQH

J gene: TRBJ1-5
V gene: TRBV12-3/TRBV12-4
CDR3 protein: ASSFGSNQPQH

J gene: TRBJ2-7
V gene: TRBV5-1
CDR3 protein: ASSLGEIPYEQY

J gene: TRBJ1-2
V gene: TRBV25-1
CDR3 protein: ASSDRRDFSYGYT

J gene: TRBJ1-1
V gene: TRBV6-5
CDR3 protein: ASLKVRDTEAF

J gene: TRBJ2-7
V gene: TRBV5-1
CDR3 protein: ASSLREGYEQY

J gene: TRBJ1-5
V gene: TRBV30
CDR3 protein: AWSGQGRPDGPQH

J gene: TRBJ1-3
V gene: TRBV3-1/TRBV3-2
CDR3 protein: ASSQSQAPGNTIY

J gene: TRBJ1-5
V gene: TRBV5-1
CDR3 protein: ASSLDGQRNQPQH

J gene: TRBJ2-7
V gene: TRBV7-8
CDR3 protein: ASSPTGQNHEQY

J gene: TRBJ1-6
V gene: TRBV30
CDR3 protein: AWRAMGGSRGNSPLH

J gene: TRBJ2-7
V gene: TRBV9
CDR3 protein: ASSVGTSGGEQY

J gene: TRBJ2-7
V gene: TRBV2
CDR3 protein: ASSGRTRPYEQY

J gene: TRBJ1-1
V gene: TRBV7-2
CDR3 protein: ASRLGLRAF

J gene: TRBJ2-4
V gene: TRBV5-1
CDR3 protein: ASSPGGGVGINIQY

J gene: TRBJ1-1
V gene: TRBV19
CDR3 protein: ASTRDRDTEAF

J gene: TRBJ1-2
V gene: TRBV5-4
CDR3 protein: ASSLAGGGGNYGYT

J gene: TRBJ1-1
V gene: TRBV5-4
CDR3 protein: ASSWQGAAF

J gene: TRBJ2-1
V gene: TRBV25-1
CDR3 protein: ASNPSGGTYNNEQF

J gene: TRBJ2-7
V gene: TRBV6-5
CDR3 protein: ASSPSSGRAYEQY

J gene: TRBJ2-7
V gene: TRBV19
CDR3 protein: ASSRVRGIDYEQY

J gene: TRBJ2-1
V gene: TRBV15
CDR3 protein: ATSNSQGSNEQF

J gene: TRBJ2-7
V gene: TRBV27
CDR3 protein: ASSFWLGDGTTYEQY

J gene: TRBJ2-1
V gene: TRBV7-2
CDR3 protein: ASSLARGLYNEQF

J gene: TRBJ1-5
V gene: TRBV11-2
CDR3 protein: ASSLAYNQPQH

J gene: TRBJ1-5
V gene: TRBV27
CDR3 protein: ASSLSSQSNQPQH

J gene: TRBJ2-7
V gene: TRBV3-1/TRBV3-2
CDR3 protein: ASSQEGWMGEQY

J gene: TRBJ1-1
V gene: TRBV7-6
CDR3 protein: ASSFFGTEAF

J gene: TRBJ1-1
V gene: TRBV19
CDR3 protein: ASSRGTGGVFRTEAF

J gene: TRBJ1-2
V gene: TRBV7-9
CDR3 protein: ASSPIPGVGDGYT